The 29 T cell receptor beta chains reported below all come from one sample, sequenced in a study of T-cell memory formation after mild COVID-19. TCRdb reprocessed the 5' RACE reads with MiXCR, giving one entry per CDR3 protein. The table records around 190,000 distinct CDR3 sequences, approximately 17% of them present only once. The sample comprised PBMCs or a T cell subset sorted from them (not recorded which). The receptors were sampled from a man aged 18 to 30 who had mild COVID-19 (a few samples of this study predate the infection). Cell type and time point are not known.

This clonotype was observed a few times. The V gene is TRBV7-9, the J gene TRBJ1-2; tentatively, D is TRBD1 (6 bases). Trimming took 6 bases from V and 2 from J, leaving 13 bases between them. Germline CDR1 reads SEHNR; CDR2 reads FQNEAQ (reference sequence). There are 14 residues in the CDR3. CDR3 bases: TGTGCCAGCAGTCAGGGGCAATCGAACTATGGCTACACCTTC. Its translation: CASSQGQSNYGYTF.

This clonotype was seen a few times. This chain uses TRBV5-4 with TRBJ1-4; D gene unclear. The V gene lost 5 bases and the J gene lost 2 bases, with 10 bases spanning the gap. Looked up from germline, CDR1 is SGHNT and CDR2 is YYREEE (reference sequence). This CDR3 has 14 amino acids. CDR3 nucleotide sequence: TGTGCCAGCAGTAAAGTCGGGACTAATGAAAAACTGTTTTTT. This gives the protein CASSKVGTNEKLFF.

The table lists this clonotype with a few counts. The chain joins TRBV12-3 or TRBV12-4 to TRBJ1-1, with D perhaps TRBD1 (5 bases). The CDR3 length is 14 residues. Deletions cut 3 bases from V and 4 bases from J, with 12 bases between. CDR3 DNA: TGTGCCAGCAGTTTTGGGGGACGGCTCACTGAAGCTTTCTTT. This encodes CASSFGGRLTEAFF.

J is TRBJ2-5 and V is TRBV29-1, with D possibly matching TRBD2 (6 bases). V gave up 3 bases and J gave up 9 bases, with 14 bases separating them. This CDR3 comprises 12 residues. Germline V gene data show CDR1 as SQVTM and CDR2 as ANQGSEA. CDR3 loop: CSVDSWDWAQYF. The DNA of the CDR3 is TGCAGCGTTGATTCGTGGGACTGGGCCCAGTACTTC.

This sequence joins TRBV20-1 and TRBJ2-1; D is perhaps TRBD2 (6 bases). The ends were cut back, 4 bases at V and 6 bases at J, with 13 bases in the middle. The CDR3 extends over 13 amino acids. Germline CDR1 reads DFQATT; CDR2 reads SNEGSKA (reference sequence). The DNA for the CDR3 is TGCAGTGCTATTCTGGCGGGGACCAATGAGCAGTTCTTC. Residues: CSAILAGTNEQFF.

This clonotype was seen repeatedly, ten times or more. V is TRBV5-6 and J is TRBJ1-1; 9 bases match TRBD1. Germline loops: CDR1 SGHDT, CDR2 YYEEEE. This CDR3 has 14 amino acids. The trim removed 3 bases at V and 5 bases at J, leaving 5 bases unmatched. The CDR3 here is CASSWGQGWTEAFF. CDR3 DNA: TGTGCCAGCAGCTGGGGACAGGGTTGGACTGAAGCTTTCTTT.

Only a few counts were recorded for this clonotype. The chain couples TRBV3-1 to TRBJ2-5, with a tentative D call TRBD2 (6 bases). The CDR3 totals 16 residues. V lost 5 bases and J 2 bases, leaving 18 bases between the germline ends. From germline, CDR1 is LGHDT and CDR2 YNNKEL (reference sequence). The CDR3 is CASSVPGLLEQETQYF. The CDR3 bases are TGTGCCAGCAGCGTTCCGGGACTCCTAGAACAAGAGACCCAGTACTTC.

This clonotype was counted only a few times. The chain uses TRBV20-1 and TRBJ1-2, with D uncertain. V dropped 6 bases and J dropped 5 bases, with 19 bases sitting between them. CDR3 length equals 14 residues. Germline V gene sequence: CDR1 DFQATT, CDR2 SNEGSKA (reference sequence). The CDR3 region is CSANPPGKGYGYTF. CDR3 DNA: TGCAGTGCCAATCCTCCCGGGAAAGGGTATGGCTACACCTTC.

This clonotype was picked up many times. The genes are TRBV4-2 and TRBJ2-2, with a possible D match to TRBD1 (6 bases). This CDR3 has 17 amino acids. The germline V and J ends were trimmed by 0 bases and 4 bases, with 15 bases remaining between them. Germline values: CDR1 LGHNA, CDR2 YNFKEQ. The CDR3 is CASSQDTLGAGTGELFF. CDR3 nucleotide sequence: TGTGCCAGCAGCCAAGATACGCTGGGGGCGGGCACCGGGGAGCTGTTTTTT.

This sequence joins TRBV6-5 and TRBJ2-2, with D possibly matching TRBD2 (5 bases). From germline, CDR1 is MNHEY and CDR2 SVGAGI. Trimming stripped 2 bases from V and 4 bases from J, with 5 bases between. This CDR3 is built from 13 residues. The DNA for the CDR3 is TGTGCCAGCAGTTACGGGAGCACCGGGGAGCTGTTTTTT. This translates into CASSYGSTGELFF.

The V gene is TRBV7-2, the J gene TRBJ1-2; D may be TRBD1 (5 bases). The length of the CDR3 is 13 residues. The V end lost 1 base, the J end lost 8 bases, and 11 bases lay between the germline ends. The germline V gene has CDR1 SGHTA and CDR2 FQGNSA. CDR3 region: CASSLVSRAGYTF. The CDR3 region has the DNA TGTGCCAGCAGCTTAGTTAGCAGGGCCGGCTACACCTTC.

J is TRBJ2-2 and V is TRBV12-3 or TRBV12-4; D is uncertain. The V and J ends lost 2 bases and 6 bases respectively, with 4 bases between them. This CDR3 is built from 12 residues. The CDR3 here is CASSLMAGELFF. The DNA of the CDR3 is TGTGCCAGCAGTTTAATGGCCGGGGAGCTGTTTTTT.

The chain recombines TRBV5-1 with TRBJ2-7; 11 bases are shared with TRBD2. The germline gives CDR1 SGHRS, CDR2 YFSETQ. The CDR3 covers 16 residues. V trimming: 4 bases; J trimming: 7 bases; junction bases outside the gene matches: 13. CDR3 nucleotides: TGCGCCAGCAGCGGAGGGCGACTAGCGGGGCCCCTAGAGCAGTACTTC. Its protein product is CASSGGRLAGPLEQYF.

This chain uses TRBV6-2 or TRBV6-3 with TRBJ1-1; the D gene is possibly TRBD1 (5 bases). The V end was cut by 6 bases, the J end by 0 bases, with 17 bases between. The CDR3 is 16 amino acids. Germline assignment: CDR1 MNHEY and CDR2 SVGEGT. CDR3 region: CASSPRAGRMNTEAFF. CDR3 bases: TGTGCCAGCAGCCCAAGAGCAGGGCGAATGAACACTGAAGCTTTCTTT.

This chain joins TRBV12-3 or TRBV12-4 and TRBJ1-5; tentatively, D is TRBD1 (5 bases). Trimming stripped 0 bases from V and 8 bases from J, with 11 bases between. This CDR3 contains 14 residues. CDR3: CASSLAQGKEPQHF. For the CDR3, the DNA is TGTGCCAGCAGTTTAGCCCAGGGAAAGGAGCCCCAGCATTTT.

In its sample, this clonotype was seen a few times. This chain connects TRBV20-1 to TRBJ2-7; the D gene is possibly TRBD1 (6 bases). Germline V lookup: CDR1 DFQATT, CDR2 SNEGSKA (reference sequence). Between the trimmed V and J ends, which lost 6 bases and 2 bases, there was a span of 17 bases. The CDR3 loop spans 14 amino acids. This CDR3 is CSASLPRGPYEQYF. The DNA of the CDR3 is TGCAGTGCCAGCCTGCCCAGGGGCCCCTACGAGCAGTACTTC.

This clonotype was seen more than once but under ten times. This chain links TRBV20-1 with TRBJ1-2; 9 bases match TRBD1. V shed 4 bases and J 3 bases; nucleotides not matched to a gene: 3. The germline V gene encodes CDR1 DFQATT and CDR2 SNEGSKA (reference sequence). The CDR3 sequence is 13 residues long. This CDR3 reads CSANRGLDYGYTF. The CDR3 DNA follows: TGCAGTGCTAACAGGGGGCTCGACTATGGCTACACCTTC.

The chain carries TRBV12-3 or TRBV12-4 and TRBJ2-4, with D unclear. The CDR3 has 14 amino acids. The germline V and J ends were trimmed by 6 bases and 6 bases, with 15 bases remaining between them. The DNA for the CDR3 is TGTGCCAGCAGCGGCAGCGCAGGAGTAAACATTCAGTACTTC. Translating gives CASSGSAGVNIQYF.

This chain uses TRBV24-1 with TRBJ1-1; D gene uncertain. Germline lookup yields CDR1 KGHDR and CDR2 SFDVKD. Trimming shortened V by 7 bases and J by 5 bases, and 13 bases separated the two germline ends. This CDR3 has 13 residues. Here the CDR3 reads CATRTPAGTEAFF. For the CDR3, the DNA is TGTGCCACCAGAACCCCTGCGGGAACTGAAGCTTTCTTT.

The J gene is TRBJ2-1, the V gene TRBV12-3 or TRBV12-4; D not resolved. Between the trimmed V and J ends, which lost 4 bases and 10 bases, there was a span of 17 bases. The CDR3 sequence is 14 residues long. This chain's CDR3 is CASSYQRGEREQFF. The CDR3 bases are TGTGCCAGCAGTTACCAGCGAGGTGAAAGGGAGCAGTTCTTC.

This CDR3 is CASSLTGEVDIQYF. The CDR3 nucleotides read TGCGCCAGCAGCTTGACAGGGGAGGTTGACATTCAGTACTTC. This sequence joins TRBV5-1 and TRBJ2-4, with TRBD1 as a possible D gene (7 bases). This CDR3 has 14 residues. CDR1 and CDR2 from the germline V gene are SGHRS and YFSETQ. V was pared by 1 base and J by 8 bases, with 13 bases between.

CDR3: CASSPRVGGGYGYTF. The DNA for the CDR3 is TGCGCCAGCAGTCCCAGGGTTGGGGGCGGATATGGCTACACCTTC. V usage is TRBV4-1 and J usage is TRBJ1-2; TRBD1 is a possible D gene (6 bases). Trimming took 6 bases from V and 5 from J, leaving 19 bases between them. The CDR3 is 15 residues long. The germline gives CDR1 MGHRA, CDR2 YSYEKL.

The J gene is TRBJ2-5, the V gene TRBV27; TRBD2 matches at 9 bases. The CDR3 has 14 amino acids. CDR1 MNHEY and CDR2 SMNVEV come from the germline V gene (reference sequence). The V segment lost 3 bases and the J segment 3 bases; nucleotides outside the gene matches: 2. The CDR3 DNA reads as TGTGCCAGCAGTTTTAGCGGGGGCAAAGAGACCCAGTACTTC. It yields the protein CASSFSGGKETQYF.

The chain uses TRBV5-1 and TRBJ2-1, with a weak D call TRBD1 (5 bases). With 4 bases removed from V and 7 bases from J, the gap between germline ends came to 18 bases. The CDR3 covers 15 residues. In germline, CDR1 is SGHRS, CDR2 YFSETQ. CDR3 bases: TGCGCCAGCAGCAGATCAAGGGCAGGGATGAATGAGCAGTTCTTC. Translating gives CASSRSRAGMNEQFF.

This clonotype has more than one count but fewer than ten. The CDR3 loop reads CASSPQEYSNQPQHF. Here the CDR3 DNA reads TGCGCCAGCAGCCCGCAGGAGTATAGCAATCAGCCCCAGCATTTT. The chain couples TRBV4-1 to TRBJ1-5; D gene uncertain. V lost 4 bases, J lost 0 bases, and 10 bases lay in between. CDR1 is MGHRA and CDR2 is YSYEKL in the germline V gene. CDR3 length: 15 residues.

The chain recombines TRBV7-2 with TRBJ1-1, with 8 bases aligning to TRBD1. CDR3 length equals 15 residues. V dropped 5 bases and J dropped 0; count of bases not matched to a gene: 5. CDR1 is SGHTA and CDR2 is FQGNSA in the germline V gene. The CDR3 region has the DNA TGTGCCAGCAGCCAAAACAGGGGGGTGAACACTGAAGCTTTCTTT. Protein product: CASSQNRGVNTEAFF.

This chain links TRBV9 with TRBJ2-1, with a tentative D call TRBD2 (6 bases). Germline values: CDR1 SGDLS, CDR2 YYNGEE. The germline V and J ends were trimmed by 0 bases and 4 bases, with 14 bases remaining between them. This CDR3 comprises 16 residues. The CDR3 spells CASSVAGGAVYNEQFF. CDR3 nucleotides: TGTGCCAGCAGCGTAGCTGGAGGGGCCGTATACAATGAGCAGTTCTTC.

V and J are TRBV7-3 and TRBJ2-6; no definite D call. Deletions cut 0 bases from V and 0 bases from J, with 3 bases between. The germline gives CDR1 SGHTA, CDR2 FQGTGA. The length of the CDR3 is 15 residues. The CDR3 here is CASSLTFSGANVLTF. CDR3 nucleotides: TGTGCCAGCAGCTTAACTTTCTCTGGGGCCAACGTCCTGACTTTC. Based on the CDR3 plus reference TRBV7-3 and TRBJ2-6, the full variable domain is GAGVSQTPSNKVTEKGKYVELRCDPISGHTALYWYRQSLGQGPEFLIYFQGTGAADDSGLPNDRFFAVRPEGSVSTLKIQRTERGDSAVYLCASSLTFSGANVLTFGAGSRLTVL.

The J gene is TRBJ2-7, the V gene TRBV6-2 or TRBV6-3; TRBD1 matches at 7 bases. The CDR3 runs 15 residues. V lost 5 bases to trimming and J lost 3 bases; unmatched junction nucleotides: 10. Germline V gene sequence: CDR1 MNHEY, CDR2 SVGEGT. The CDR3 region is CASSGYRGFLYEQYF. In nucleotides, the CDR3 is TGTGCCAGCAGTGGCTACAGGGGATTCCTCTACGAGCAGTACTTC.